The 3 T cell receptor beta chains reported below all come from one sample, sequenced in a study of blood T cell repertoires in COVID-19. The repertoire was sequenced with immunoSEQ multiplex PCR; TCRdb's copy has only in-frame clones and lacks some. This table holds around 160,000 clones, 80% found once. The sample consisted of peripheral blood. These receptors were taken from a man aged 55-75 years with active or convalescent COVID-19.

J is TRBJ1-6 and V is TRBV28; 7 bases are a match to TRBD1. This CDR3 has 14 amino acids. The germline gives CDR1 MDHEN, CDR2 SYDVKM. After removal of 6 bases from V and 7 bases from J, the junction contained 6 bases not matched to a gene. The CDR3 sequence: CASSIRDRNSPLHF. The CDR3, as DNA: TGTGCCAGCAGCATAAGGGACAGAAATTCACCCCTCCACTTT.

The chain couples TRBV7-6 to TRBJ1-1; TRBD1 agrees at 7 bases. This CDR3 region has 15 residues. The J segment lost 1 base and the V segment lost 0 bases, leaving 2 bases of the junction unmatched. The germline V gene encodes CDR1 SGHVS and CDR2 FNYEAQ. CDR3 residues: CASSLAKGANTEAFF. The DNA for the CDR3 is TGTGCCAGCAGCTTAGCGAAGGGGGCGAACACTGAAGCTTTCTTT.

The chain links TRBV13 to TRBJ2-7; 13 nucleotides line up with TRBD2. The ends lost 5 bases at V and 4 bases at J; junction bases unmatched: 11. Germline CDR1 and CDR2: PRHDT and FYEKMQ (reference sequence). The CDR3 extends over 17 amino acids. The CDR3 loop reads CASSPGTSGIMPYEQYF. CDR3 sequence (DNA): TGTGCCAGCAGCCCAGGGACTAGCGGGATTATGCCTTACGAGCAGTACTTC.